The T cell receptor beta chain described here comes from a study of T cells in Graves' hyperthyroidism and ophthalmopathy. Broader study findings: Also found in blood were most expanded thyroid clonotypes above 0.001.

Amplified regions were TCR beta CDR3 sequences from RNA transcripts. The TCR CDR3 was amplified in a first-round RT-PCR using the HTBI primer set. TCRdb used MiXCR to reprocess the multiplex PCR reads, holding one entry per CDR3 protein. The sample shows hundreds of thousands of distinct CDR3 sequences, approximately 40% of them seen only once. A lack of ophthalmopathy progression within 18 months defined stable Graves' hyperthyroidism. The study left out patients who had uncontrolled infection, other autoimmune disease, pregnancy or lactation. This clonotype was detected ten times or more. What it binds is unknown. This CDR3 spans 13 amino acids. Germline CDR1 is SEHNR and CDR2 is FQNEAQ (reference sequence). The ends were cut back, 3 bases at V and 5 bases at J, with 8 bases in the middle.

The chain has TRBV7-9 and TRBJ1-5; D gene uncertain. Sequenced input: blood. This clonotype was obtained from a man in his late teens or twenties with Graves' hyperthyroidism. Written as DNA, the CDR3 is TGTGCCAGCAGCTTCAGTTGGGATCAGCCCCAGCATTTT. Its translation is CASSFSWDQPQHF.